The present T cell receptor (beta chain) was sequenced within a study of T cells in localized non-small cell lung cancer. There are 16 residues in the CDR3. Germline CDR1 is SGHTA and CDR2 is FQGNSA. The V and J ends lost 5 bases and 2 bases, in that order; junction bases with no gene match: 10. Produced via immunoSEQ multiplex PCR; TCRdb's table is partial and in-frame only. Of about 83,000 clones listed, around 82% are singletons. Specimen: peripheral blood, collected before any cancer treatment. The receptor was derived from a female donor older than 55 with stage I lung adenocarcinoma. The V call is TRBV7-2, the J call TRBJ2-7; 9 bases are a match to TRBD1. DNA for the CDR3: TGTGCCAGCAGCCATGACGCCGGGACAGGGACCTACGAGCAGTACTTC. Protein product: CASSHDAGTGTYEQYF.